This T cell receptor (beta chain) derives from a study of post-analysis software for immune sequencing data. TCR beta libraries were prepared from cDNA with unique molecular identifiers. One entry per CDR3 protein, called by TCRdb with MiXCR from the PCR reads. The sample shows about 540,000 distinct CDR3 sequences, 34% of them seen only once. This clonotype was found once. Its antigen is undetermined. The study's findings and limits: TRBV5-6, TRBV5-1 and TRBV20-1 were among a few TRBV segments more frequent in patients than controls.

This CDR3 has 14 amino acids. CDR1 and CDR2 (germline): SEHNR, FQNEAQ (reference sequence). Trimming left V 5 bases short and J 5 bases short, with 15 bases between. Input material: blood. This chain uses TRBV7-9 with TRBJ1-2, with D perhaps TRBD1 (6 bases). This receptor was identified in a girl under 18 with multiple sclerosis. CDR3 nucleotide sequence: TGTGCCAGCAGCCCGGACAGCCCTAGATATGGCTACACCTTC. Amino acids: CASSPDSPRYGYTF.